What follows are 24 T cell receptor beta chains derived from one specimen sequenced in a study of blood T cells in healthy people across ages (dated by TCRdb to between 2014 and 2016). The method behind the library was 5' RACE. The sequencing machine was an Illumina HiSeq 2500. The second PCR ran for about 7 to 11 cycles and used a J-beta primer mix along with a sample-barcoded 5' primer. TCRdb reprocessed the public reads (quality trimming at Q25 with fastp, clone calling with MiXCR) and kept in-frame beta chains. Rows matching on CDR3 protein sequence are summarized as one entry with the most common DNA and genes. Present in this sample are 850,000 to 1,300,000 distinct CDR3 sequences, less than 50% of which were seen just once. The top ten clonotypes cover 15% to 20% of the sample. The source material was blood. Receptor source: a woman aged 55-69 years in good health.

CDR3 loop: CASRRLDYSGSEQFF. CDR3 nucleotides: TGTGCCAGCAGGCGCTTGGACTATAGCGGGAGTGAGCAGTTCTTC. The chain uses TRBV6-5 and TRBJ2-1, with 9 bases fitting TRBD2. Germline V gene sequence: CDR1 MNHEY, CDR2 SVGAGI. The CDR3 length is 15 residues. J lost 9 bases, V lost 6 bases, and 12 bases had no gene match.

With respect to this clonotype: This may stem from a read error, because a much larger clone lies one nucleotide away. J is TRBJ1-1 and V is TRBV25-1, with D unresolved. This CDR3 comprises 18 residues. V lost 1 base, J lost 1 base, and 19 bases lay in between. The germline V gene has CDR1 MGHDK and CDR2 SYGVNS. The DNA of the CDR3 is TGTGCCAGCAGTGAATCGTCGGGAGCAGACTACCCGAACACTGAAGCTTTCTTT. It is translated as CASSESSGADYPNTEAFF.

The chain uses TRBV5-4 and TRBJ2-3; tentative D call: TRBD2 (5 bases). The CDR3 loop spans 15 amino acids. Trimming shortened V by 4 bases and J by 1 base, and 13 bases separated the two germline ends. Germline V gene data show CDR1 as SGHNT and CDR2 as YYREEE (reference sequence). CDR3 amino acids: CASSPSTFGTDTQYF. The CDR3 DNA is TGTGCCAGCAGCCCTAGCACTTTCGGCACAGATACGCAGTATTTT.

The chain is built from TRBV6-5 and TRBJ1-2; possible D gene TRBD1, 5 bases. This CDR3 is built from 19 residues. With 4 bases removed from V and 2 bases from J, the gap between germline ends came to 26 bases. The germline CDR1 and CDR2 sequences are MNHEY and SVGAGI. This chain's CDR3 is CASSSPLTSQAFLNYGYTF. CDR3 bases: TGTGCCAGCAGTTCCCCATTGACCTCACAGGCTTTCCTGAACTATGGCTACACCTTC.

The rearrangement uses TRBV24-1 and TRBJ2-5, with D hard to call. V lost 2 bases and J lost 7, with 7 bases in between. The CDR3 contains 12 residues. CDR1 is KGHDR and CDR2 is SFDVKD in the germline V gene. CDR3 amino acids: CATSDWAGTQYF. CDR3 DNA: TGTGCCACCAGTGATTGGGCAGGGACCCAGTACTTC.

As regards this clonotype: A read error is possible here, since a much larger clone lies one base away. The chain employs TRBV29-1 and TRBJ2-1; 11 bases align to TRBD2. CDR1 SQVTM and CDR2 ANQGSEA come from the germline V gene. The CDR3 is made up of 14 amino acids. Trimming removed 0 bases from V and 14 bases from J; junction bases left unmatched: 9. CDR3 DNA: TGCAGCGTTGAAGAATCTGCTAGCGGGAGGTTTAAGTTCTTC. Its translation is CSVEESASGRFKFF.

Many counts were recorded for this clonotype. A read error may produce the germline difference seen at one junction end. V gene TRBV5-1 combines with J gene TRBJ1-2; 7 positions match TRBD1. From germline, CDR1 is SGHRS and CDR2 YFSETQ. The length of the CDR3 is 12 residues. The CDR3 loop is CASSLGGSGYTF. The CDR3 bases are TGTGCCAGCAGCTTAGGGGGCTCTGGCTACACCTTC.

In nucleotides, the CDR3 is TGTGCCAGCAGCCCCCAAACAGGGATTTTGGCCAAAAACATTCAGTACTTC. Protein: CASSPQTGILAKNIQYF. This chain joins TRBV7-8 and TRBJ2-4; weak D call: TRBD1 (6 bases). The germline gives CDR1 SGHVS, CDR2 FQNEAQ. The ends were cut back, 5 bases at V and 1 base at J, with 18 bases in the middle. CDR3 size: 17 residues.

With regard to this clonotype: At one end the junction does not follow the germline gene, possibly because of a read error. The V and J genes are TRBV2 and TRBJ1-5; the D gene is possibly TRBD1 (5 bases). The germline V gene has CDR1 SNHLY and CDR2 FYNNEI. The CDR3 totals 14 residues. The CDR3 is CACSTGLGNQPQHF. The CDR3 nucleotides are TGTGCCTGCAGCACAGGTTTGGGCAATCAGCCCCAGCATTTT.

This clonotype was detected a few times. The chain carries TRBV29-1 and TRBJ2-1, with D unclear. Per germline, CDR1 SQVTM and CDR2 ANQGSEA. Trimming shortened V by 0 bases and J by 10 bases, and 10 bases separated the two germline ends. The CDR3 is made up of 12 amino acids. The CDR3 nucleotides read TGCAGCGTTGAAGATCTGAGGTACGAGCAGTTCTTC. Translating it yields CSVEDLRYEQFF.

The V gene is TRBV5-1, the J gene TRBJ2-5; no reliable D call. This CDR3 contains 15 residues. Between the trimmed V and J ends, which lost 0 bases and 2 bases, there was a span of 11 bases. Germline values: CDR1 SGHRS, CDR2 YFSETQ. DNA for the CDR3: TGCGCCAGCAGCTTGGTCGCACACAATCAAGAGACCCAGTACTTC. This gives the protein CASSLVAHNQETQYF.

In its sample, this clonotype was seen a few times. The chain is built from TRBV20-1 and TRBJ2-1; weak D call: TRBD1 (6 bases). The CDR3 is 19 residues long. The germline gives CDR1 DFQATT, CDR2 SNEGSKA (reference sequence). Trimming shortened V by 0 bases and J by 2 bases, and 23 bases separated the two germline ends. CDR3 residues: CSAREFGRGQVQPYNEQFF. The CDR3 nucleotides read TGCAGTGCTAGAGAGTTCGGCAGGGGTCAAGTTCAGCCCTACAATGAGCAGTTCTTC.

The chain recombines TRBV7-2 with TRBJ2-4; D remains ambiguous. The J call could be wrong; TRBJ2-7 is a better fit for the DNA end. This CDR3 comprises 13 residues. The germline V gene encodes CDR1 SGHTA and CDR2 FQGNSA. This chain's CDR3 is CASSLVKPHEQYF. The CDR3 bases are TGTGCCAGCAGCTTAGTGAAGCCGCACGAGCAGTACTTC.

This rearrangement joins TRBV28 to TRBJ2-5; 10 nucleotides match TRBD1. The length of the CDR3 is 15 residues. J gave up 4 bases and V 8 bases, and 10 bases lay outside the gene matches. Germline values: CDR1 MDHEN, CDR2 SYDVKM. The CDR3 sequence is CASRPRQGARETQYF. CDR3 DNA sequence: TGTGCCAGCCGTCCGAGACAGGGGGCACGAGAGACCCAGTACTTC.

This chain joins TRBV3-1 and TRBJ1-2; 10 positions agree with TRBD1. Germline V gives CDR1 LGHDT, CDR2 YNNKEL (reference sequence). The CDR3 has 15 amino acids. With V trimmed by 5 bases and J by 6 bases, 9 bases remained unmatched. The CDR3 loop is CASSGRDRGLDGYTF. DNA for the CDR3: TGTGCCAGCAGCGGGCGGGACAGGGGACTCGATGGCTACACCTTC.

This clonotype was picked up a small number of times. The chain couples TRBV20-1 to TRBJ2-7; D could derive from TRBD1 or TRBD2 (6 bases each). Trimming left V 3 bases short and J 3 bases short, with 24 bases between. Germline values: CDR1 DFQATT, CDR2 SNEGSKA (reference sequence). This CDR3 is 17 amino acids long. CDR3 sequence reads: CSARTLRGGGQIYEQYF. CDR3 DNA sequence: TGCAGTGCTAGGACCCTCAGGGGAGGAGGTCAAATCTACGAGCAGTACTTC.

The rearrangement uses TRBV7-9 and TRBJ2-1; D is uncertain. Germline CDR1 and CDR2: SEHNR and FQNEAQ (reference sequence). The CDR3 length is 14 residues. The V end was cut by 4 bases, the J end by 3 bases, with 10 bases between. CDR3 DNA sequence: TGTGCCAGCAGCTCCCGTCTCCTCTACAATGAGCAGTTCTTC. Residues: CASSSRLLYNEQFF.

The chain has TRBV20-1 and TRBJ1-4; D is ambiguous. Trimming cost V 6 bases and J 1 base, with 12 bases left between them. CDR1 is DFQATT, CDR2 SNEGSKA, per germline (reference sequence). CDR3 size: 14 residues. The DNA of the CDR3 is TGCAGTGCCGTTGCGACATTAACTAATGAAAAACTGTTTTTT. It encodes CSAVATLTNEKLFF.

This clonotype has more than one count but fewer than ten. The chain uses TRBV7-3 and TRBJ2-3; 8 nucleotides agree with TRBD1. Losses at the gene ends were 5 bases for V and 0 bases for J; bases not matched to a gene: 4. The CDR3 is made up of 15 amino acids. The V gene's germline CDR1 is SGHTA and CDR2 FQGTGA. The CDR3 DNA reads as TGTGCCAGCAGCAAGGGGGACAGGAGCACAGATACGCAGTATTTT. It is translated as CASSKGDRSTDTQYF.

This clonotype came up many times. This rearrangement joins TRBV27 to TRBJ1-2; no clear D. This CDR3 contains 13 residues. Germline assignment: CDR1 MNHEY and CDR2 SMNVEV (reference sequence). V lost 8 bases and J 3 bases, leaving 13 bases between the germline ends. The CDR3 loop reads CASGLEPYYGYTF. The CDR3 DNA reads as TGTGCCAGCGGGTTAGAGCCTTACTATGGCTACACCTTC.

V gene TRBV5-1 combines with J gene TRBJ2-4; no definite D call. The CDR3 contains 13 residues. Between the trimmed V and J ends, which lost 1 base and 7 bases, there was a span of 9 bases. CDR1 is SGHRS and CDR2 is YFSETQ in the germline V gene. In DNA form, the CDR3 reads TGCGCCAGCAGCTTGCCAGAAGTGAACATTCAGTACTTC. This gives the protein CASSLPEVNIQYF.

This clonotype was seen more than once but under ten times. V gene TRBV5-1 combines with J gene TRBJ2-3; D uncertain. The CDR3 sequence is 14 residues long. Trimming took off 4 bases at V and 4 bases at J, with 13 bases between the two ends. Germline V gene sequence: CDR1 SGHRS, CDR2 YFSETQ. CDR3 in amino acids: CASSLRNVADTQYF. CDR3 nucleotides: TGCGCCAGCAGCCTTCGTAACGTTGCAGATACGCAGTATTTT.

The chain uses TRBV28 and TRBJ2-4; a weak D match, TRBD1 (6 bases). The better agreement between TRBJ2-7 and the DNA end casts doubt on the J call. This CDR3 comprises 15 residues. Per the germline V gene, CDR1 is MDHEN and CDR2 is SYDVKM. The CDR3 DNA is TGTGCCAGCAGTCCTCAGGGGACCTATAATTACGAGCAGTACTTC. It encodes CASSPQGTYNYEQYF.

The chain couples TRBV30 to TRBJ1-6; 11 bases agree with TRBD1. V shed 4 bases and J 3 bases; nucleotides not matched to a gene: 8. The CDR3 totals 17 residues. The germline V gene has CDR1 GTSNPN and CDR2 SVGIG (reference sequence). In DNA form, the CDR3 reads TGTGCCTGGACCACCGGGACAGGGGGGCTCTATAATTCACCCCTCCACTTT. Translation: CAWTTGTGGLYNSPLHF.